This T cell receptor beta chain was observed in a study of response to subunit inactivated influenza vaccine. CDR3 length: 14 residues. Germline CDR1 and CDR2: KGHDR and SFDVKD. The ends lost 6 bases at V and 3 bases at J; junction bases unmatched: 7. This clonotype was observed a handful of times. TCRdb reprocessed the RT-PCR reads with MiXCR, giving one entry per CDR3 protein. The sample holds 650,000 to 800,000 distinct CDR3 sequences, 11% to 15% seen once. The clonotype was recovered from a man aged 45-65 years who received an inactivated influenza vaccine. The genes are TRBV24-1 and TRBJ2-7; 7 positions match TRBD2. Specimen: PBMCs from blood, collected around 14 days before vaccination. DNA of the CDR3: TGTGCCACCAGTAGCGGGGACGGACACTACGAGCAGTACTTC. Protein product: CATSSGDGHYEQYF.